The rows below give T cell receptor beta chains drawn from one sample of a study of cytomegalovirus exposure and HLA in healthy donors. TCRdb's table, derived via immunoSEQ multiplex PCR, lists solely in-frame clones and lacks some. The repertoire has around 49,000 clones, roughly 93% of them found once; the top ten carry approximately 1.4%. Sequenced sample: PBMCs. Every receptor here comes from a man aged 18-30 years in good health and CMV-seronegative. CDR3s include the opening cysteine and the closing phenylalanine or tryptophan. A D gene is named only where the DNA matches it firmly. The size entry is marked missing in some rows and otherwise reads once, few, many or a size class.

d_gene: .; v_gene: TRBV6-1; abundance: .; j_gene: TRBJ2-7; CDR3nt: TGTGCCAGCAGTGAACTCCCGAGCTCCTACGAGCAGTACTTC; CDR3aa: CASSELPSSYEQYF
d_gene: TRBD2; v_gene: TRBV15; abundance: .; j_gene: TRBJ2-7; CDR3nt: TGTGCCACCAGCAGAGAAGGAGGGGACTACTACGAGCAGTACTTC; CDR3aa: CATSREGGDYYEQYF
d_gene: .; v_gene: TRBV25-1; abundance: .; j_gene: TRBJ2-5; CDR3nt: TGTGCCAGCAGTATCCACTCCCCACGGCCCCCAGGGGGGGAGACCCAGTACTTC; CDR3aa: CASSIHSPRPPGGETQYF
d_gene: TRBD2; v_gene: TRBV27; abundance: .; j_gene: TRBJ2-1; CDR3nt: TGTGCCAGCCGTCAAATTTGGGGGGGACACAATGAGCAGTTCTTC; CDR3aa: CASRQIWGGHNEQFF
d_gene: .; v_gene: TRBV19; abundance: .; j_gene: TRBJ2-1; CDR3nt: TGTGCCAGTAGTATAGGGAGCGCCTCCTACAATGAGCAGTTCTTC; CDR3aa: CASSIGSASYNEQFF
d_gene: TRBD2; v_gene: TRBV28; abundance: .; j_gene: TRBJ2-7; CDR3nt: TGTGCCAGCAGGCTTAGCGGGACATCCTACGAGCAGTACTTC; CDR3aa: CASRLSGTSYEQYF
d_gene: .; v_gene: TRBV29-1; abundance: .; j_gene: TRBJ1-1; CDR3nt: TGCAGCGTTGAGGTACGGCGGGGAAACACTGAAGCTTTCTTT; CDR3aa: CSVEVRRGNTEAFF
d_gene: TRBD1; v_gene: TRBV28; abundance: once; j_gene: TRBJ2-7; CDR3nt: TGTGCCAGCAGTTCACGGCCGGGACAGGGGCGCTACGAGCAGTACTTC; CDR3aa: CASSSRPGQGRYEQYF
d_gene: .; v_gene: TRBV9; abundance: .; j_gene: TRBJ2-6; CDR3nt: TGTGCCAGCAGCCGGGTGGATTCTGGGGCCAACGTCCTGACTTTC; CDR3aa: CASSRVDSGANVLTF
d_gene: .; v_gene: TRBV27; abundance: once; j_gene: TRBJ2-4; CDR3nt: TGTGCCAGCAGTTCCCTCGGTTTGGGGGGCAAAAACATTCAGTACTTC; CDR3aa: CASSSLGLGGKNIQYF
d_gene: TRBD1; v_gene: TRBV5-6; abundance: .; j_gene: TRBJ1-1; CDR3nt: TGTGCCAGCAGCTTGAAGGTGGACAGGGCGGATGAAGCTTTCTTT; CDR3aa: CASSLKVDRADEAFF
d_gene: .; v_gene: TRBV28; abundance: .; j_gene: TRBJ1-2; CDR3nt: TGTGCCAGCAGTGACAGCTATGGCTACACCTTC; CDR3aa: CASSDSYGYTF
d_gene: .; v_gene: TRBV6-5; abundance: .; j_gene: TRBJ1-1; CDR3nt: TGTGCCAGCAGCATATGGGGCTCCGGGAACACTGAAGCTTTCTTT; CDR3aa: CASSIWGSGNTEAFF
d_gene: .; v_gene: TRBV2; abundance: once; j_gene: TRBJ2-7; CDR3nt: TGTGCCAGCAGTGATCAGGCTTACTACGAGCAGTACTTC; CDR3aa: CASSDQAYYEQYF